These 25 T cell receptor beta chains share one sample of origin, sequenced in a study of post-analysis software for immune sequencing data. Study results and limitations: When patients were compared with controls, 4 or 5 TRBV segments were more frequent, TRBV5-6, TRBV5-1 and TRBV20-1 among them.

Sequencing libraries made from TCR beta cDNA carried unique molecular identifiers. TCRdb independently ran MiXCR on the PCR reads; one entry per CDR3 protein. Among roughly 540,000 distinct CDR3 sequences listed, 34% were seen once. No antigen has been identified for these receptors. The sample comprised blood. Source of these receptors: a girl aged 2 to 17 with multiple sclerosis.

The chain combines TRBV2 with TRBJ1-5; 8 bases match TRBD1. Per germline, CDR1 SNHLY and CDR2 FYNNEI. After removal of 8 bases from V and 5 bases from J, the junction contained 5 bases not matched to a gene. The CDR3 spans 13 residues. Written as DNA, the CDR3 is TGTGCCAGCGTACAGGGACAGGATCAGCCCCAGCATTTT. Protein sequence: CASVQGQDQPQHF.

The chain employs TRBV4-2 and TRBJ2-5, with 11 bases aligning to TRBD2. Per germline, CDR1 LGHNA and CDR2 YNFKEQ. This CDR3 is 18 amino acids long. Trimming cost V 8 bases and J 2 bases; bases outside gene matches: 16. CDR3: CASGPRLAGGTLQETQYF. CDR3 DNA sequence: TGTGCCAGCGGCCCCCGGTTAGCGGGGGGGACTTTACAAGAGACCCAGTACTTC.

Notes on this clonotype: One end of the junction varies from germline; a read error may be responsible. The chain links TRBV7-7 to TRBJ2-5; TRBD2 agrees at 12 bases. CDR3 length: 16 residues. Germline CDR1 is SSHAT and CDR2 is FNYEAQ (reference sequence). Here the CDR3 reads CASSLRLAGAGETQYF. DNA of the CDR3: TGTGCTAGCAGCTTAAGACTAGCGGGGGCCGGAGAGACCCAGTACTTC.

The V gene is TRBV7-6, the J gene TRBJ2-5; TRBD2 matches at 15 bases. This CDR3 contains 19 residues. Germline V gene sequence: CDR1 SGHVS, CDR2 FNYEAQ. V dropped 9 bases and J dropped 0; count of bases not matched to a gene: 14. CDR3 loop: CASKGAGTSGGLYQETQYF. CDR3 bases: TGTGCCAGTAAAGGAGCCGGGACTAGCGGGGGGCTGTACCAAGAGACCCAGTACTTC.

V gene TRBV20-1 combines with J gene TRBJ1-6; TRBD1 aligns across 8 bases. Germline CDR1 reads DFQATT; CDR2 reads SNEGSKA (reference sequence). The CDR3 consists of 13 residues. The CDR3 DNA reads as TGCGTAACAGGGGGACCTTATAATTCACCCCTCCACTTT. It encodes CVTGGPYNSPLHF.

This clonotype appeared a few times. V usage is TRBV28 and J usage is TRBJ2-5; no clear D gene. Germline lookup yields CDR1 MDHEN and CDR2 SYDVKM. The CDR3 extends over 13 amino acids. V was trimmed by 3 bases and J by 4 bases, leaving 9 bases between them. The CDR3 nucleotides are TGTGCCAGCAGTTTCCCCCACGTAGAGACCCAGTACTTC. As protein: CASSFPHVETQYF.

This clonotype was counted a few times. The chain couples TRBV9 to TRBJ1-2; no clear D. Trimming took 4 bases from V and 2 from J, leaving 18 bases between them. This CDR3 region has 16 residues. Germline CDR1 SGDLS, CDR2 YYNGEE. Written as DNA, the CDR3 is TGTGCCAGCAGCCCCGGTCCGGACCTCTGGAACTATGGCTACACCTTC. It specifies CASSPGPDLWNYGYTF.

The J gene is TRBJ1-5, the V gene TRBV7-9; the match to TRBD1 covers 8 bases. With V trimmed by 5 bases and J by 3 bases, 9 bases remained unmatched. CDR1 and CDR2 (germline): SEHNR, FQNEAQ (reference sequence). This CDR3 is 16 amino acids long. CDR3 DNA: TGTGCCAGCAGCCATTTTGACAGGGGAAACAATCAGCCCCAGCATTTT. It translates to CASSHFDRGNNQPQHF. Combining the CDR3 with reference TRBV7-9 and TRBJ1-5 gives the whole variable domain DTGVSQNPRHKITKRGQNVTFRCDPISEHNRLYWYRQTLGQGPEFLTYFQNEAQLEKSRLLSDRFSAERPKGSFSTLEIQRTEQGDSAMYLCASSHFDRGNNQPQHFGDGTRLSIL.

This clonotype was found many times. The V call is TRBV4-1, the J call TRBJ2-5; D may be TRBD2 (7 bases). Trimming left V 1 base short and J 5 bases short, with 20 bases between. This CDR3 has 17 residues. The germline CDR1 and CDR2 sequences are MGHRA and YSYEKL. Written as DNA, the CDR3 is TGCGCCAGCAGCCAAGTCTCTAGCCCGGGGAGGGGGGAGACCCAGTACTTC. Its protein product is CASSQVSSPGRGETQYF.

The chain links TRBV5-6 to TRBJ2-7; tentatively, D is TRBD1 (6 bases). The CDR3 covers 17 residues. Germline V gives CDR1 SGHDT, CDR2 YYEEEE. V gave up 2 bases and J gave up 0 bases, with 18 bases separating them. CDR3 nucleotides: TGTGCCAGCAGCTTCAAAACGGACAGCGTTCTCTCCTACGAGCAGTACTTC. This gives the protein CASSFKTDSVLSYEQYF.

This chain joins TRBV20-1 and TRBJ1-2, with TRBD1 as a possible D gene (6 bases). Trimming stripped 1 base from V and 8 bases from J, with 14 bases between. CDR3 size: 13 residues. Germline-derived CDR1 and CDR2 are DFQATT and SNEGSKA (reference sequence). Here the CDR3 DNA reads TGCAGTGCTAGAGTAGGGGGGGGAGACGGCTACACCTTC. Residues: CSARVGGGDGYTF.

The V gene is TRBV20-1, the J gene TRBJ1-4; tentatively, D is TRBD1 (5 bases). Trimming removed 3 bases from V and 4 bases from J, with 15 bases in between. In germline, CDR1 is DFQATT, CDR2 SNEGSKA (reference sequence). The CDR3 loop spans 15 amino acids. CDR3 coding DNA: TGCAGTGCTAGGGGTTCGGGACGGATTAATGAAAAACTGTTTTTT. It encodes CSARGSGRINEKLFF.

J is TRBJ1-4 and V is TRBV9, with D unresolved. CDR3 size: 15 residues. Deletions cut 0 bases from V and 3 bases from J, with 9 bases between. Germline V gene sequence: CDR1 SGDLS, CDR2 YYNGEE. The CDR3 sequence is CASSVVGRPNEKLFF. The CDR3 nucleotides are TGTGCCAGCAGCGTAGTAGGGCGGCCTAATGAAAAACTGTTTTTT.

This chain uses TRBV6-5 with TRBJ2-7; D may be TRBD2 (7 bases). Germline V gene sequence: CDR1 MNHEY, CDR2 SVGAGI. The CDR3 contains 10 residues. The CDR3 DNA sequence: TGTGAGGCGGGGGCCTTAGAGCAGTACTTC. Residues: CEAGALEQYF.

This clonotype appeared a single time. V is TRBV7-9 and J is TRBJ2-1; 8 nucleotides align to TRBD1. CDR1 and CDR2 (germline): SEHNR, FQNEAQ (reference sequence). Trimming removed 8 bases from V and 7 bases from J; junction bases left unmatched: 4. CDR3 length equals 12 residues. CDR3 coding DNA: TGTGCCAGCCAGGGGGCAAGGAATGAGCAGTTCTTC. It codes for CASQGARNEQFF.

This clonotype has only a few counts. The rearrangement links TRBV11-2 to TRBJ2-1; 7 nucleotides align to TRBD2. Germline CDR1 is SGHAT and CDR2 is FQNNGV. J lost 6 bases, V lost 3 bases, and 2 bases had no gene match. The CDR3 totals 13 residues. The CDR3 spells CASSFGGGNEQFF. Written as DNA, the CDR3 is TGTGCCAGCAGCTTTGGGGGGGGCAATGAGCAGTTCTTC.

This chain uses TRBV6-1 with TRBJ2-7, with TRBD1 matching over 9 bases. Germline CDR1 MNHNS, CDR2 SASEGT. The V gene end was trimmed by 6 bases and the J gene end by 3 bases; junction bases not matched to a gene: 12. CDR3 length: 16 residues. The CDR3 DNA sequence: TGTGCCAGCAGGGCCACCGGGACAGGGAACTACTACGAGCAGTACTTC. It codes for CASRATGTGNYYEQYF.

This clonotype was recorded a few times. The gene calls are TRBV4-1 and TRBJ2-3; D may match TRBD1 or TRBD2 (5 bases each). Germline-derived CDR1 and CDR2 are MGHRA and YSYEKL. Trimming took 3 bases from V and 4 from J, leaving 8 bases between them. This CDR3 contains 13 residues. CDR3 loop: CASSQRGPDTQYF. The CDR3 DNA sequence: TGCGCCAGCAGCCAGAGGGGACCAGATACGCAGTATTTT.

V and J are TRBV12-3 or TRBV12-4 and TRBJ1-3; D remains ambiguous. This CDR3 is built from 13 residues. V lost 4 bases and J 1 base, leaving 5 bases between the germline ends. This CDR3 reads CASSYGSGNTIYF. CDR3 DNA: TGTGCCAGCAGTTATGGTTCTGGAAACACCATATATTTT.

CDR3 in DNA: TGTGCCAGCAGGCCCAGACAGGCATTCTACGAGCAGTACTTC. Translated, it gives CASRPRQAFYEQYF. The rearrangement uses TRBV28 and TRBJ2-7; possibly TRBD1 for D (6 bases). Germline V lookup: CDR1 MDHEN, CDR2 SYDVKM. The V end lost 6 bases, the J end lost 3 bases, and 15 bases lay between the germline ends. This CDR3 spans 14 amino acids.

This clonotype occurred a few times. This chain uses TRBV6-5 with TRBJ2-5; 8 bases are shared with TRBD2. With the DNA end fitting TRBJ2-7 better, the J assignment may be wrong. Looked up from germline, CDR1 is MNHEY and CDR2 is SVGAGI. The CDR3 totals 13 residues. The DNA of the CDR3 is TGTGCCAGCAGTTACGGGGGACTAGGCGAGCAGTACTTC. This translates into CASSYGGLGEQYF.

The gene calls are TRBV5-1 and TRBJ2-7; D is perhaps TRBD1 or TRBD2 (5 bases each). The CDR3 has 14 residues. With 2 bases removed from V and 2 bases from J, the gap between germline ends came to 11 bases. CDR1 and CDR2 from the germline V gene are SGHRS and YFSETQ. Here the CDR3 DNA reads TGCGCCAGCAGCTTCGGCAGGGACCCCTACGAGCAGTACTTC. This encodes CASSFGRDPYEQYF.

This clonotype was observed a handful of times. Here the CDR3 DNA reads TGTGCCAGCAGACCGTCACAGGGACAGGGGGTAGGCTACACCTTC. Amino acid sequence: CASRPSQGQGVGYTF. The chain is built from TRBV6-5 and TRBJ1-2, with TRBD1 matching over 11 bases. Germline V gene sequence: CDR1 MNHEY, CDR2 SVGAGI. V shed 6 bases and J 8 bases; nucleotides not matched to a gene: 11. The CDR3 is 15 residues long.

This clonotype was observed a few times. The V and J genes are TRBV7-2 and TRBJ1-1; no clear D gene. Germline V gene data show CDR1 as SGHTA and CDR2 as FQGNSA. The CDR3 is 14 amino acids. The V end lost 3 bases, the J end lost 0 bases, and 8 bases lay between the germline ends. CDR3 protein: CASSFRAMNTEAFF. The CDR3 region has the DNA TGTGCCAGCAGCTTCCGGGCCATGAACACTGAAGCTTTCTTT.

This clonotype was seen only a few times. The chain is built from TRBV5-1 and TRBJ2-3; D may be TRBD1 or TRBD2 (6 bases each). Trimming took off 10 bases at V and 5 bases at J, with 14 bases between the two ends. The CDR3 is made up of 12 amino acids. Germline V gene data show CDR1 as SGHRS and CDR2 as YFSETQ. This CDR3 is CAGGGRIDTQYF. In DNA form, the CDR3 reads TGCGCCGGAGGGGGGCGAATAGATACGCAGTATTTT.